This TCR beta chain was recorded in a study of blood T cell repertoires in COVID-19. The CDR3 loop spans 15 amino acids. In germline, CDR1 is MNHNS, CDR2 SASEGT. The ends were cut back, 2 bases at V and 3 bases at J, with 11 bases in the middle. Clinical histories supplied by participants themselves formed the basis of cohort assignment. Authors' analysis steps: Cell counts per sample came from amplifying reference gene primers. Data came from immunoSEQ multiplex PCR; TCRdb stores just in-frame clones and leaves some out. The V and J calls and the clone size are those of that table, but D and trimming were determined from the DNA. The table shows 320,000 or so clones, with 87% occurring only once.

The chain joins TRBV6-1 to TRBJ2-1; perhaps TRBD2 as D (5 bases). The TCR sequence derives from a woman younger than 45 who had recovered from COVID-19. Material: PBMCs or T cells enriched from blood (not recorded which). For the CDR3, the DNA is TGTGCCAGCAGTGAATCAGGAGGCAGCTACAATGAGCAGTTCTTC. It yields the protein CASSESGGSYNEQFF.